This is a list of T cell receptor beta chains from one sample in a study of PD-1 blockade in classical Hodgkin lymphoma. Produced via immunoSEQ multiplex PCR; TCRdb's table is partial and in-frame only. The repertoire holds approximately 25,000 clones, with 84% as singletons. The sample was CD4+ T cells from blood, taken at baseline. All receptors derive from a human donor with classical Hodgkin lymphoma. The CDR3 runs from the conserved cysteine through the conserved F or W. D genes are given only for firm matches. Clone size appears in some rows only: once, few, many, or a class for an expanded clone.

TRBV7-2	TRBJ2-7	NA	TRBD2	CASSLAGGDSGQYF	TGTGCCAGCAGCTTAGCCGGGGGGGACTCTGGGCAGTACTTC
TRBV7-2	TRBJ2-3	NA	NA	CASSLAATGAFGDTQYF	TGTGCCAGCAGCTTAGCCGCGACTGGAGCCTTCGGAGATACGCAGTATTTT
TRBV9	TRBJ1-2	NA	NA	CASSVAQGYGYTF	TGTGCCAGCAGCGTAGCACAGGGCTATGGCTACACCTTC
TRBV7-3	TRBJ2-5	NA	NA	CASSRGAQAETQYF	TGTGCCAGCAGCCGGGGGGCACAGGCGGAGACCCAGTACTTC
TRBV4-3	TRBJ1-5	NA	NA	CASSLDSRRNQPQHF	TGCGCCAGCAGCCTCGACTCAAGGAGGAATCAGCCCCAGCATTTT
TRBV27	TRBJ1-5	few	NA	CASSLWGWGNQPQHF	TGTGCCAGCAGTTTATGGGGGTGGGGCAATCAGCCCCAGCATTTT
TRBV19	TRBJ2-1	NA	NA	CASSIRPRQQFF	TGTGCCAGTAGTATTCGCCCCCGGCAGCAGTTCTTC
TRBV19	TRBJ2-3	NA	NA	CASSRSMGTDTQYF	TGTGCCAGTAGTAGGAGCATGGGCACAGATACGCAGTATTTT
TRBV28	TRBJ1-5	NA	NA	CASSESRDNQPQHF	TGTGCCAGCAGCGAAAGCAGGGACAATCAGCCCCAGCATTTT
TRBV5-1	TRBJ1-6	NA	NA	CASSLAALEDSPLHF	TGCGCCAGCAGCTTGGCCGCACTTGAGGATTCACCCCTCCACTTT
TRBV19	TRBJ1-3	NA	TRBD1	CAGSGTGSSGNTIYF	TGTGCCGGTTCCGGGACAGGGAGCTCTGGAAACACCATATATTTT
TRBV27	TRBJ2-5	NA	TRBD2	CASSLGLAVQETQYF	TGTGCCAGCAGTTTAGGCCTAGCGGTGCAAGAGACCCAGTACTTC
TRBV10-3	TRBJ2-3	NA	NA	CAISENGQGFDTQYF	TGTGCCATCAGTGAGAATGGGCAGGGGTTTGATACGCAGTATTTT
TRBV7-7	TRBJ1-3	NA	TRBD1	CASSLGGQGGGNTIYF	TGTGCCAGCAGCCTCGGGGGACAGGGCGGCGGAAACACCATATATTTT
TRBV6-5	TRBJ1-2	NA	TRBD1	CASSYSGGRGYGYTF	TGTGCCAGCAGTTACTCTGGGGGCAGGGGGTATGGCTACACCTTC
TRBV6-1	TRBJ2-1	NA	NA	CAGTLQQGTYNEQFF	TGTGCCGGGACTCTCCAGCAGGGGACCTACAATGAGCAGTTCTTC
TRBV7-2	TRBJ2-1	NA	TRBD2	CASSLSGGAYNEQFF	TGTGCCAGCAGCTTAAGCGGGGGCGCCTACAATGAGCAGTTCTTC
TRBV19	TRBJ1-6	few	NA	CASLPSGSHNSPLHF	TGTGCCAGTTTACCATCGGGTTCGCATAATTCACCCCTCCACTTT
TRBV19	TRBJ2-5	NA	TRBD2	CATLQRGIGRETQYF	TGTGCCACCTTACAGCGGGGGATCGGAAGGGAGACCCAGTACTTC
TRBV18	TRBJ2-5	NA	NA	CASSPSEEETQYF	TGTGCCAGCTCACCAAGCGAGGAAGAGACCCAGTACTTC
TRBV29-1	TRBJ2-3	NA	TRBD2	CSVEGLATDTQYF	TGCAGCGTTGAGGGACTAGCCACAGATACGCAGTATTTT
TRBV18	TRBJ1-2	NA	TRBD1	CASSRKGTGFDGYTF	TGTGCCAGCTCACGTAAAGGGACAGGGTTTGACGGCTACACCTTC